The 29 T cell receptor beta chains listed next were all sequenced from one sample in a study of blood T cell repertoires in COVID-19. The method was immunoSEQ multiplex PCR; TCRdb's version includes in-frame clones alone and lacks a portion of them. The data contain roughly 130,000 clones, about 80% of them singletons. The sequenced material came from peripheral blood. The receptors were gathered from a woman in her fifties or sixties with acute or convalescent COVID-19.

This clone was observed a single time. In DNA form, the CDR3 reads TGTGCCACCAAGGGGGTGGCGGGGGGGCCCACAGATACGCAGTATTTT. Its translation is CATKGVAGGPTDTQYF. The chain recombines TRBV5-4 with TRBJ2-3; 9 bases line up with TRBD2. The V gene's germline CDR1 is SGHNT and CDR2 YYREEE (reference sequence). J was trimmed by 2 bases and V by 9 bases; bases with no gene match: 13. CDR3 length: 16 residues.

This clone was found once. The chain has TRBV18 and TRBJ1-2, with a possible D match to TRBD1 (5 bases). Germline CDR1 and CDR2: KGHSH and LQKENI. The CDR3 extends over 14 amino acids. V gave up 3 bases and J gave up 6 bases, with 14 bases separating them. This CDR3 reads CASSPPSRGDGYTF. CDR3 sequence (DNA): TGTGCCAGCTCACCTCCGAGTAGGGGCGATGGCTACACCTTC.

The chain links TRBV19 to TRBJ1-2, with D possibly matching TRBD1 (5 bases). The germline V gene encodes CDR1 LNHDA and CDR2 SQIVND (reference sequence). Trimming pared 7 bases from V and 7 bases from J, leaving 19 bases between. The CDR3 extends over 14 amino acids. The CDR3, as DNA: TGTGCCAGTACCTCACCCGGGGAGGGGTTTGGCTACACCTTC. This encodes CASTSPGEGFGYTF.

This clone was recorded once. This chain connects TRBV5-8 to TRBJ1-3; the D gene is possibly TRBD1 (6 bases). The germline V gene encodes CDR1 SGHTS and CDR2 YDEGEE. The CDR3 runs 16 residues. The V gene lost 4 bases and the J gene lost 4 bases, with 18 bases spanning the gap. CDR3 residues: CASSLLGTIGGNTIYF. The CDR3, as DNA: TGTGCCAGCAGCCTACTCGGGACAATAGGGGGAAACACCATATATTTT. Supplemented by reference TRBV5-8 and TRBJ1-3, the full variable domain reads EAGVTQSPTHLIKTRGQQATLRCSPISGHTSVYWYQQALGLGLQFLLWYDEGEERNRGNFPPRFSGRQFPNYSSELNVNALELEDSALYLCASSLLGTIGGNTIYFGEGSWLTVV.

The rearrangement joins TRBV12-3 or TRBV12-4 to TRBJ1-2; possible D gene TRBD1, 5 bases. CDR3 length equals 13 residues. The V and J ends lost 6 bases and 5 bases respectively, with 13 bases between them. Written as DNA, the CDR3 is TGTGCCAGCAGCCTCGGGACTCCATATGGCTACACCTTC. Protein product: CASSLGTPYGYTF.

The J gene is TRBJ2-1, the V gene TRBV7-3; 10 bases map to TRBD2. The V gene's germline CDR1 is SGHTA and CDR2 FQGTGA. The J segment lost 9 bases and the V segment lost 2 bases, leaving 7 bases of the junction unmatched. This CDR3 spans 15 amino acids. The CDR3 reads CASSLGVAGGGEQFF. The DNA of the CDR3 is TGTGCCAGCAGCTTAGGGGTAGCGGGGGGCGGTGAGCAGTTCTTC. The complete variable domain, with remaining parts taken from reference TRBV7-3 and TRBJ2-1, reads GAGVSQTPSNKVTEKGKYVELRCDPISGHTALYWYRQSLGQGPEFLIYFQGTGAADDSGLPNDRFFAVRPEGSVSTLKIQRTERGDSAVYLCASSLGVAGGGEQFFGPGTRLTVL.

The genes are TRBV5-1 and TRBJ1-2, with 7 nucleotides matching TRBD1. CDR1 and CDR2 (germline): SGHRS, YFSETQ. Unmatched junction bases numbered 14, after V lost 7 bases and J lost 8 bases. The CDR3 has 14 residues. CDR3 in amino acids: CASRSLGQVGGYTF. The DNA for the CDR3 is TGCGCCAGCCGGAGTTTAGGACAGGTCGGAGGCTACACCTTC.

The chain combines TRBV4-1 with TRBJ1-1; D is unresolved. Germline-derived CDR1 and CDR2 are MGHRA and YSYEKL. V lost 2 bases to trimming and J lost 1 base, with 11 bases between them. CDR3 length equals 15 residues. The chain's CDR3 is CASSQLTATNTEAFF. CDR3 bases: TGCGCCAGCAGCCAATTAACAGCTACGAACACTGAAGCTTTCTTT.

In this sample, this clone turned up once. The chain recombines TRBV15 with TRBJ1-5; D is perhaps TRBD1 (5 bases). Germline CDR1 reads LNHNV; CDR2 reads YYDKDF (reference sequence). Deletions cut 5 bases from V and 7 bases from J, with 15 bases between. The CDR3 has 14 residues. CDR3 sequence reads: CATSQGGGRQPQHF. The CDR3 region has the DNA TGTGCCACCAGCCAAGGCGGGGGTCGGCAGCCCCAGCATTTT.

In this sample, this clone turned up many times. CDR3 sequence: CASSAEQGWAEAFF. The CDR3 nucleotides are TGTGCCAGCAGCGCGGAACAGGGGTGGGCTGAAGCTTTCTTT. The J gene is TRBJ1-1, the V gene TRBV5-4; 7 bases align to TRBD1. Trimming at V came to 4 bases and at J to 6 bases, leaving 9 bases not matched to a gene. Germline V gene lookup returns CDR1 SGHNT and CDR2 YYREEE (reference sequence). The CDR3 runs 14 residues.

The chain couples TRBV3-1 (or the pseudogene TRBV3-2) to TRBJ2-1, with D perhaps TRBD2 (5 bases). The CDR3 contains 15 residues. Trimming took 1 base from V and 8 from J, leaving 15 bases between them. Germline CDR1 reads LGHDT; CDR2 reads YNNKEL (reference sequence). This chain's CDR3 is CASSQGGSPRYEQFF. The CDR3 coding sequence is TGTGCCAGCAGCCAAGGAGGGAGTCCCAGGTATGAGCAGTTCTTC.

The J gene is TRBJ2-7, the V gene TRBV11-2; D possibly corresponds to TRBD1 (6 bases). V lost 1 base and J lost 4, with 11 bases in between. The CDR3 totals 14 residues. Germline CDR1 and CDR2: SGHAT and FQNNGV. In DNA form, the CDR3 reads TGTGCCAGCAGCTTAGCGACAGGAGGATACGAGCAGTACTTC. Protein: CASSLATGGYEQYF.

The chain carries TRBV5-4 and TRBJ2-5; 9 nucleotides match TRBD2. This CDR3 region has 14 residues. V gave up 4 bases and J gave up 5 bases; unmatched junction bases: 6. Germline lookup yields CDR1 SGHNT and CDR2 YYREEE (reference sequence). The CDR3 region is CASSGGGARETQYF. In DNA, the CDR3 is TGTGCCAGCAGCGGCGGGGGGGCCCGGGAGACCCAGTACTTC.

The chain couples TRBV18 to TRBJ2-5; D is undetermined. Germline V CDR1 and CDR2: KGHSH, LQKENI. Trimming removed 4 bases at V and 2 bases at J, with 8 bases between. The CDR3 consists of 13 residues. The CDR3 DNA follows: TGTGCCAGCTCACGCGGCCGTCAAGAGACCCAGTACTTC. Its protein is CASSRGRQETQYF.

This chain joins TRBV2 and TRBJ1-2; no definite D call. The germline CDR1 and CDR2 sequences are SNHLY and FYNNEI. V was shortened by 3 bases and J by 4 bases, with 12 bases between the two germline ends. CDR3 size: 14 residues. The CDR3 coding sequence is TGTGCCAGCAGTGATTTCTTACTTCCCTATGGCTACACCTTC. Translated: CASSDFLLPYGYTF.

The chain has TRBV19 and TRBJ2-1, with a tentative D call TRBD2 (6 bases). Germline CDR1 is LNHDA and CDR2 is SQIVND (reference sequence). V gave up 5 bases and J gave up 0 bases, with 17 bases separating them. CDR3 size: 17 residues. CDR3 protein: CASSPTRGASSYNEQFF. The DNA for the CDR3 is TGTGCCAGTAGTCCAACCCGCGGGGCAAGCTCCTACAATGAGCAGTTCTTC.

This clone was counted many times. The CDR3 DNA sequence: TGTGCCAGCAGTGGACAGGGGGAAAGGGAAAAACTGTTTTTT. This codes for CASSGQGEREKLFF. The chain couples TRBV2 to TRBJ1-4; 9 bases are shared with TRBD1. V lost 4 bases to trimming and J lost 8 bases; unmatched junction nucleotides: 5. CDR1 SNHLY and CDR2 FYNNEI come from the germline V gene. CDR3 length: 14 amino acids. Full variable domain (rest looked up from reference TRBV2 and TRBJ1-4): EPEVTQTPSHQVTQMGQEVILRCVPISNHLYFYWYRQILGQKVEFLVSFYNNEISEKSEIFDDQFSVERPDGSNFTLKIRSTKLEDSAMYFCASSGQGEREKLFFGSGTQLSVL.

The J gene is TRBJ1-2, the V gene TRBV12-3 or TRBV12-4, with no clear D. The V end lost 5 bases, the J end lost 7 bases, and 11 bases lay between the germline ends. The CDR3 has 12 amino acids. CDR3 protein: CASSADRGGYTF. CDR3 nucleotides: TGTGCCAGCAGTGCAGACCGGGGTGGCTACACCTTC.

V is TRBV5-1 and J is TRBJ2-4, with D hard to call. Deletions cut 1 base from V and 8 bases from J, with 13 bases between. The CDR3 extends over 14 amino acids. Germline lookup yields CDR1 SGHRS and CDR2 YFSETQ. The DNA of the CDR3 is TGCGCCAGCAGCTTGCTACAGAGCCCAGACATTCAGTACTTC. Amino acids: CASSLLQSPDIQYF.

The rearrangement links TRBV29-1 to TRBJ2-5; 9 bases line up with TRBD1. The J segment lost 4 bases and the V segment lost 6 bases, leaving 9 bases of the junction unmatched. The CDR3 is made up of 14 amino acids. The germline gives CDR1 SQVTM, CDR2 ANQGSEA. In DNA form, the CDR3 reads TGCAGCGTCATAAGACAGGGGGGTCCAGAGACCCAGTACTTC. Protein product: CSVIRQGGPETQYF.

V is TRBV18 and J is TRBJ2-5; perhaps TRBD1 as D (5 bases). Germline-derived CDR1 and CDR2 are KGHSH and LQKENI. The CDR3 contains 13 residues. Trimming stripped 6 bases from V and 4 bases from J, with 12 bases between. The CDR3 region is CASSTRAPETQYF. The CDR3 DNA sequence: TGTGCCAGCTCTACCAGGGCGCCAGAGACCCAGTACTTC.

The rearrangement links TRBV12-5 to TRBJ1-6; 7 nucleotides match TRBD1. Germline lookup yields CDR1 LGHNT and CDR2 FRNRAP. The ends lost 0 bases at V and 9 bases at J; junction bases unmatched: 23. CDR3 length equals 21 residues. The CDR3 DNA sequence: TGTGCTAGTGGTTTGGTACAGAGTTCAGTTACGGACAGGAGGGATCCTTCACCCCTCCACTTT. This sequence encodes CASGLVQSSVTDRRDPSPLHF.

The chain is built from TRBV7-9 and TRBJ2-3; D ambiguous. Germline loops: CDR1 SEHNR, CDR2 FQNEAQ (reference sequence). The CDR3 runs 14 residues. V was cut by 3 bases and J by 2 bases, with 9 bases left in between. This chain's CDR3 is CASSFGLPTDTQYF. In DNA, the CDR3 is TGTGCCAGCAGCTTTGGGCTTCCCACAGATACGCAGTATTTT.

The CDR3 loop is CASSLETGVLYGYTF. The CDR3 nucleotides are TGTGCCAGCAGCTTAGAGACAGGGGTCCTTTATGGCTACACCTTC. The rearrangement uses TRBV7-8 and TRBJ1-2; 8 bases are shared with TRBD1. The CDR3 is 15 residues long. V was pared by 1 base and J by 5 bases, with 6 bases of the junction left unmatched. Germline lookup yields CDR1 SGHVS and CDR2 FQNEAQ.

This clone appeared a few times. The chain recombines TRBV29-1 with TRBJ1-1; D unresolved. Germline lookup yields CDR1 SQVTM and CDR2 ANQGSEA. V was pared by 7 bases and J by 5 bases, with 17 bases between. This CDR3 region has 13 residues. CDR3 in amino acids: CSAYMEFGTEAFF. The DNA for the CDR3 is TGCAGCGCTTACATGGAGTTTGGGACTGAAGCTTTCTTT.

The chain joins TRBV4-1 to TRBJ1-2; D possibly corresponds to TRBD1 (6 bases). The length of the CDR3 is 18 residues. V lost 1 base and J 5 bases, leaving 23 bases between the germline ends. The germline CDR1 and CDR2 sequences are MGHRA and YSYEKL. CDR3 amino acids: CASSQVDLGFHGQYGYTF. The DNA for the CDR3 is TGCGCCAGCAGCCAAGTTGATCTGGGGTTTCATGGACAGTATGGCTACACCTTC.

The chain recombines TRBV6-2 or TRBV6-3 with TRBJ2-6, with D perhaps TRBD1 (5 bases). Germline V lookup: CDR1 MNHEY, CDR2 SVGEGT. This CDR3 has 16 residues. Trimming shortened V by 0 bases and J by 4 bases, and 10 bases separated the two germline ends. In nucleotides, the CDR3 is TGTGCCAGCAGTTACTCCGCAGGGTCCGGGGCCAACGTCCTGACTTTC. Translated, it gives CASSYSAGSGANVLTF.

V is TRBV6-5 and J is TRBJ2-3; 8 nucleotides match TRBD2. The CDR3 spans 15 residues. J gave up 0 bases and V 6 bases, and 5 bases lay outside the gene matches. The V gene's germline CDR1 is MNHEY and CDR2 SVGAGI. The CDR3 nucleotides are TGTGCCAGCAGGCTTAGCGGGGCGAGCACAGATACGCAGTATTTT. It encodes CASRLSGASTDTQYF.

This chain's CDR3 is CASSKTTGGNSPLHF. The CDR3 DNA follows: TGTGCCAGTAGTAAAACGACAGGGGGCAATTCACCCCTCCACTTT. V usage is TRBV19 and J usage is TRBJ1-6, with 10 nucleotides matching TRBD1. The V gene's germline CDR1 is LNHDA and CDR2 SQIVND (reference sequence). The J segment lost 7 bases and the V segment lost 4 bases, leaving 4 bases of the junction unmatched. The CDR3 is 15 residues long.